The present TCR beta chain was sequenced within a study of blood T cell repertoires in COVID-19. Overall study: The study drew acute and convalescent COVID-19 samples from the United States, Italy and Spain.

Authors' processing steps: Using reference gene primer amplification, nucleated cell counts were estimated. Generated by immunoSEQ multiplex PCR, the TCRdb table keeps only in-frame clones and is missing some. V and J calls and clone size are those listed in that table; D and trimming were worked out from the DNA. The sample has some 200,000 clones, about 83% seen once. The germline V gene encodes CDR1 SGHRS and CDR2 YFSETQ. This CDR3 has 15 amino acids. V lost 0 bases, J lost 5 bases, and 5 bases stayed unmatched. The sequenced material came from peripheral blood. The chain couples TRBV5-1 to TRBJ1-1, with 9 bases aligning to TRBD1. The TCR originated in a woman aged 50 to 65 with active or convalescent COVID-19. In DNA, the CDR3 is TGCGCCAGCAGCTTGGCCTCGGGACAGGGTACTGAAGCTTTCTTT. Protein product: CASSLASGQGTEAFF.